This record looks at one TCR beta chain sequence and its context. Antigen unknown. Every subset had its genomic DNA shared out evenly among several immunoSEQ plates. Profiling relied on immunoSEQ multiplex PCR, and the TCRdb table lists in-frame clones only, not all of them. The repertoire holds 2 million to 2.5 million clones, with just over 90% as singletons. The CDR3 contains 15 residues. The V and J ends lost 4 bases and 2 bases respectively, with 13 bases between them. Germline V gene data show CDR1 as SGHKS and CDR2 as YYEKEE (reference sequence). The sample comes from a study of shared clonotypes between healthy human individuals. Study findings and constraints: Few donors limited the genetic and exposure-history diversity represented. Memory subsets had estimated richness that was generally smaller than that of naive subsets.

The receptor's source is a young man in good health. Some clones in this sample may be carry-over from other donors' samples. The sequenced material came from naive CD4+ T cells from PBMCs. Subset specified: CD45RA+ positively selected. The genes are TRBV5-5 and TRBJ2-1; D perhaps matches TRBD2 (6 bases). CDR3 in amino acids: CASSPRDLTYNEQFF. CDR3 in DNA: TGTGCCAGCAGCCCGAGGGACTTGACCTACAATGAGCAGTTCTTC.